This entry concerns a single TCR beta chain. Its antigen remains undetermined. No per-base quality is available; no much larger clone lies one base away. The collaborating institutions used their own protocols to collect whole blood in K2EDTA tubes. Collaborator samples were shipped for TCRbeta analysis as frozen whole blood, isolated PBMCs, or DNA extracted from either sample type. The data derive from a study of blood T cell repertoires in COVID-19 (dated by TCRdb to 2020 to 2022). Regarding the research as a whole: Collaborator samples came from the United States, Italy and Spain and covered acute and convalescent phases of COVID-19. The repertoires were released in a freely available public database intended as a resource for research on the immune response to SARS-CoV-2. HLA class I and class II types, where available, came from metadata supplied by the sample provider rather than from assay-based typing. Subjects who had been exposed to COVID-19, were actively infected with it, or had recovered from it provided the deeply sampled blood TCRbeta repertoires that made up the dataset. Samples came from the ongoing ImmuneRACE study (first 160 participants) plus 1,254 subjects from 6 global collaborators. Nearly every sample came with metadata listing a de-identified subject ID, COVID-19 status, age in years and sex. The material from the prospective study consisted of cDNA or gDNA derived from T cells, B-cell-depleted T cells, or PBMCs. The paper as a whole reports these results and caveats: The amount of clinical and demographic metadata varied by source and participant and was provided uncurated.

TCRbeta CDR3 regions were amplified from genomic DNA using the immunoSEQ Assay, a bias-controlled multiplex PCR. The published analysis was carried out like this. Within the assay, amplification of reference gene primers was used to estimate how many nucleated cells each sample contained. Sequence reads were collapsed and filtered to measure the absolute abundance of every unique TCRbeta CDR3 rearrangement. Productive Simpson clonality was computed per sample as the square root of Simpson's diversity index over productive rearrangements. The clones in this table, taken by TCRdb from immuneACCESS, are in-frame only. Not every clone is retained; where verified, under half of the shortfall comes from an unresolved V gene, and the cause of the rest is unknown. The V and J calls and clone size are taken from that table; D and trimming were inferred from the DNA. Here the sample has over 100,000 clones; around 81% occur a single time. The ten largest clones represent about 8% of the sample.

The clonotype originates from an older woman with active or convalescent COVID-19. Sequencing was done on a sample of peripheral blood.

In nucleotide form, the sequence is TGCAGCGTTGAGCCGGGCACAGATACGCAGTATTTT. It is translated as CSVEPGTDTQYF. The V and J genes are TRBV29-1 and TRBJ2-3, with no D gene named confidently. Via the germline V gene, CDR1 is SQVTM and CDR2 ANQGSEA. Between the V and J ends, shortened by 3 bases and 1 base respectively, the junction contains 5 bases. From cysteine to phenylalanine, the CDR3 is 12 amino acids long. This entry keeps only the CDR3 DNA: 36 bases, framed from base 1.